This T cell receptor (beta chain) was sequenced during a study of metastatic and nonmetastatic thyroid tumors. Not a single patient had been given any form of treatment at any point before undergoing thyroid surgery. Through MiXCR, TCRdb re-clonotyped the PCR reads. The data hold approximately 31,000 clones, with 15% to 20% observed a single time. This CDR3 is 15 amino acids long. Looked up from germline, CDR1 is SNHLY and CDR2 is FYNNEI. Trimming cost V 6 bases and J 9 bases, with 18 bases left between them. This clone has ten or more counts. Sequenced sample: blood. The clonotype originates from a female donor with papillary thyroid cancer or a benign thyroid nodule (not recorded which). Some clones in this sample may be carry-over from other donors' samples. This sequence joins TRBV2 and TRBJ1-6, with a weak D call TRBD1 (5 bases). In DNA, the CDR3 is TGTGCCAGCAGCGCAAACAGGAGGGGTAGTTCACCCCTCCACTTT. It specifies CASSANRRGSSPLHF.